This TCR beta chain is from a study of regulatory T cells in long-lasting Graves disease. Described time point: persistent/refractory GD, antithyroid drugs over 5 years with positive TRAb. The TCR library was made from RNA extracted from PBMCs. American Thyroid Association guidelines were used to diagnose Graves' disease. Sequencing libraries for TCR beta were prepared with iRepertoire HTBI primers and Arm-PCR of CDR3 regions. In the study's own analysis: Across samples, about 56 TRBV and about 15 TRBJ segments were found. TCRdb used MiXCR to reprocess the multiplex PCR reads, holding one entry per CDR3 protein. TCRdb's processing, not the authors', yielded these V and J calls. Altogether 390,000 or so distinct CDR3 sequences are present, roughly 24% being singletons, with the ten largest covering 25% to 30%. Germline CDR1 and CDR2: MNHEY and SVGAGI. The length of the CDR3 is 14 residues. V was shortened by 2 bases and J by 3 bases, with 11 bases between the two germline ends.

This material consisted of peripheral blood mononuclear cells (PBMCs), taken when the disease was refractory, from a patient treated with antithyroid drugs. The chain employs TRBV6-5 and TRBJ2-7; a weak D match, TRBD2 (5 bases). The clonotype was recovered from a woman between 40 and 55 years old with Graves disease. CDR3 loop: CASSYSDGNYEQYF. For the CDR3, the DNA is TGTGCCAGCAGTTACAGTGACGGGAACTACGAGCAGTACTTC.